This entry lists 19 T cell receptor beta chains sequenced from one sample in a study of T cells expressing NK-cell markers. TCRdb re-called the 5' RACE reads, yielding one record per CDR3 amino acid sequence without DNA. This sample's table has a few hundred thousand distinct CDR3 sequences. The sequenced sample was blood T cells: a sorted CD56 or NKG2C T cell subset, CD4+ or CD8+ T cells, or bulk PBMC T cells (not recorded which). These receptors were collected from a man younger than 35 in good health.

J is TRBJ2-2 and V is TRBV7-3; TCRdb proposes TRBD1, but this gene call is untestable without DNA. Germline V lookup: CDR1 SGHTA, CDR2 FQGTGA. This CDR3 has 17 amino acids. This CDR3 is CASSPEGGAGNTGELFF.

The chain combines TRBV20-1 with TRBJ2-1; TCRdb designates TRBD2, a call that cannot be tested without DNA. The CDR3 sequence is 15 residues long. Germline CDR1 is DFQATT and CDR2 is SNEGSKA (reference sequence). CDR3 protein: CSASGGLAGPNEQFF.

V and J are TRBV30 and TRBJ2-2; TCRdb's D call, TRBD1, is unchecked because there is no DNA. The CDR3 totals 14 residues. Germline V CDR1 and CDR2: GTSNPN, SVGIG (reference sequence). The CDR3 loop reads CAWAHRGPTGELFF. Variable domain in full (rest from reference TRBV30 and TRBJ2-2): SQTIHQWPATLVQPVGSPLSLECTVEGTSNPNLYWYRQAAGRGLQLLFYSVGIGQISSEVPQNLSASRPQDRQFILSSKKLLLSDSGFYLCAWAHRGPTGELFFGEGSRLTVL.

V gene TRBV11-2 combines with J gene TRBJ2-5; the TCRdb call, TRBD2, lacks DNA for checking. Germline V lookup: CDR1 SGHAT, CDR2 FQNNGV. This CDR3 region has 13 residues. The CDR3: CASSHSGKETQYF.

The chain carries TRBV7-9 and TRBJ2-1; TCRdb lists TRBD1, though no DNA is available to test this call. The germline V gene encodes CDR1 SEHNR and CDR2 FQNEAQ (reference sequence). This CDR3 region has 16 residues. The CDR3: CASSSSGTGGIDEQFF. The full variable domain, its missing parts supplied by reference TRBV7-9 and TRBJ2-1, is DTGVSQNPRHKITKRGQNVTFRCDPISEHNRLYWYRQTLGQGPEFLTYFQNEAQLEKSRLLSDRFSAERPKGSFSTLEIQRTEQGDSAMYLCASSSSGTGGIDEQFFGPGTRLTVL.

The genes are TRBV5-1 and TRBJ2-5. The CDR3 runs 13 residues. Germline CDR1 reads SGHRS; CDR2 reads YFSETQ. The CDR3 region is CASNVGSQETQYF. Supplemented by reference TRBV5-1 and TRBJ2-5, the full variable domain reads KAGVTQTPRYLIKTRGQQVTLSCSPISGHRSVSWYQQTPGQGLQFLFEYFSETQRNKGNFPGRFSGRQFSNSRSEMNVSTLELGDSALYLCASNVGSQETQYFGPGTRLLVL.

V gene TRBV12-3 or TRBV12-4 combines with J gene TRBJ1-6; the TCRdb call, TRBD1, lacks DNA for checking. This CDR3 region has 15 residues. CDR3 sequence reads: CASSLGEGLISPLHF.

The chain combines TRBV7-2 with TRBJ2-3; TCRdb's assignment of TRBD1 cannot be checked, as there is no DNA. Germline CDR1 and CDR2: SGHTA and FQGNSA. The CDR3 consists of 19 residues. The CDR3 reads CASSLVPARVGFKTDTQYF.

The V and J genes are TRBV15 and TRBJ2-5; TCRdb lists TRBD1, though no DNA is available to test this call. Germline assignment: CDR1 LNHNV and CDR2 YYDKDF (reference sequence). The CDR3 length is 13 residues. CDR3 protein: CAIGTGYQETQYF.

The rearrangement joins TRBV10-3 to TRBJ1-1; there is no DNA to check the TCRdb D call of TRBD1. The CDR3 contains 13 residues. Germline assignment: CDR1 ENHRY and CDR2 SYGVKD. CDR3 in amino acids: CAISDQTWGGAFF.

The chain combines TRBV2 with TRBJ2-5; the TCRdb call, TRBD1, lacks DNA for checking. The CDR3 has 15 residues. Germline CDR1 reads SNHLY; CDR2 reads FYNNEI. The CDR3 sequence: CASSSQGANGETQYF.

This chain links TRBV20-1 with TRBJ2-7; TCRdb's assignment of TRBD2 cannot be checked, as there is no DNA. Germline CDR1 and CDR2: DFQATT and SNEGSKA (reference sequence). The CDR3 consists of 15 residues. The CDR3 here is CSARTSDTFTYEQYF.

This sequence joins TRBV7-9 and TRBJ2-7; TCRdb proposes TRBD1, but this gene call is untestable without DNA. The length of the CDR3 is 15 residues. The germline V gene encodes CDR1 SEHNR and CDR2 FQNEAQ (reference sequence). The CDR3 protein is CASRTGTTHSYEQYF. Combining the CDR3 with reference TRBV7-9 and TRBJ2-7 gives the whole variable domain DTGVSQNPRHKITKRGQNVTFRCDPISEHNRLYWYRQTLGQGPEFLTYFQNEAQLEKSRLLSDRFSAERPKGSFSTLEIQRTEQGDSAMYLCASRTGTTHSYEQYFGPGTRLTVT.

V and J are TRBV5-1 and TRBJ2-1; the TCRdb call, TRBD1, lacks DNA for checking. Germline CDR1 is SGHRS and CDR2 is YFSETQ. This CDR3 has 14 residues. The CDR3 here is CASSLGEVAAEQFF.

The chain links TRBV7-9 to TRBJ2-1; TCRdb lists TRBD2, though no DNA is available to test this call. From germline, CDR1 is SEHNR and CDR2 FQNEAQ (reference sequence). This CDR3 contains 16 residues. This CDR3 is CASSLSLAGEDNEQFF.

The chain employs TRBV29-1 and TRBJ2-7. This CDR3 has 14 amino acids. Germline assignment: CDR1 SQVTM and CDR2 ANQGSEA. CDR3 loop: CSVEDYESSYEQYF.

The chain joins TRBV4-3 to TRBJ2-3. Germline CDR1 reads LGHNA; CDR2 reads YSLEER. The CDR3 extends over 16 amino acids. CDR3 amino acids: CASSQGGRASTDTQYF.

The chain couples TRBV7-2 to TRBJ2-2; no DNA is available, so the TRBD1 call from TCRdb remains unchecked. CDR3 length equals 17 residues. Per the germline V gene, CDR1 is SGHTA and CDR2 is FQGNSA. The CDR3 loop is CASSLPPWPEDTGELFF.

The V call is TRBV5-1, the J call TRBJ2-3; absent DNA, TCRdb's TRBD1 call cannot be checked. The CDR3 has 14 residues. Germline V lookup: CDR1 SGHRS, CDR2 YFSETQ. CDR3: CASQGAQDTDTQYF.